Reported below is one T cell receptor (beta chain). Some clones are missing from TCRdb's copy, which holds only in-frame ones; the method was immunoSEQ multiplex PCR. This sample has some 690,000 clones, with 80% to 95% found just once. This sample was included in a study of shared clonotypes between healthy human individuals. The TCR originated in a man younger than 35 in good health. Some clones in this sample may be carry-over from other donors' samples. Sequenced: memory CD8+ T cells from PBMCs. Subset here: CD45RO+ cells pooled with CCR7-negative TemRA cells.

The CDR3: CASSPLWGEVYEQYF. For the CDR3, the DNA is TGTGCCAGCAGCCCCCTCTGGGGGGAGGTCTACGAGCAGTACTTC. The chain has TRBV7-9 and TRBJ2-7; D might be TRBD2 (6 bases). V was clipped by 5 bases and J by 3 bases, with 17 bases between them. From germline, CDR1 is SEHNR and CDR2 FQNEAQ (reference sequence). The CDR3 is made up of 15 amino acids.